The 9 T cell receptor beta chains reported below all come from one sample, sequenced in a study of blood T cell repertoires in COVID-19. The protocol was immunoSEQ multiplex PCR, while the TCRdb copy is restricted to in-frame clones and leaves out a portion. The profile shows about 220,000 clones, around 81% of them singletons. Input material: peripheral blood. The receptors originated from a woman aged 60 to 75 with acute or convalescent COVID-19.

This rearrangement joins TRBV28 to TRBJ1-2; D gene ambiguous. The CDR3 is 15 residues long. The V end was cut by 8 bases, the J end by 3 bases, with 19 bases between. Germline CDR1 reads MDHEN; CDR2 reads SYDVKM. The CDR3 nucleotides are TGTGCCAGCCAGACCCCCTTTAATGGAGACTATGGCTACACCTTC. The encoded protein is CASQTPFNGDYGYTF.

This clone showed up just once. This sequence joins TRBV30 and TRBJ1-6; a possible D gene is TRBD1 (6 bases). Germline V gene data show CDR1 as GTSNPN and CDR2 as SVGIG (reference sequence). Trimming left V 5 bases short and J 13 bases short, with 15 bases between. The CDR3 is 12 amino acids. CDR3 amino acids: CAWGRTQGPLHF. CDR3 DNA sequence: TGTGCCTGGGGACGGACCCAGGGGCCCCTCCACTTT.

This clone was picked up a small number of times. The gene calls are TRBV7-9 and TRBJ1-2; D perhaps matches TRBD1 (6 bases). CDR3 size: 15 residues. In germline, CDR1 is SEHNR, CDR2 FQNEAQ (reference sequence). Trimming left V 4 bases short and J 4 bases short, with 16 bases between. CDR3 in amino acids: CASSSIQGRGYGYTF. CDR3 DNA: TGTGCCAGCAGCTCTATACAGGGACGGGGCTATGGCTACACCTTC. The full variable domain, rest sourced from reference TRBV7-9 and TRBJ1-2, is DTGVSQNPRHKITKRGQNVTFRCDPISEHNRLYWYRQTLGQGPEFLTYFQNEAQLEKSRLLSDRFSAERPKGSFSTLEIQRTEQGDSAMYLCASSSIQGRGYGYTFGSGTRLTVV.

The CDR3 sequence: CASSPSWNTEAFF. DNA of the CDR3: TGTGCCAGCAGCCCGAGCTGGAACACTGAAGCTTTCTTT. The chain has TRBV25-1 and TRBJ1-1; D gene ambiguous. The CDR3 runs 13 residues. Germline V CDR1 and CDR2: MGHDK, SYGVNS. The V end was cut by 6 bases, the J end by 1 base, with 9 bases between.

The rearrangement uses TRBV3-1 (or the pseudogene TRBV3-2) and TRBJ2-5; 11 bases line up with TRBD2. The CDR3 sequence is 16 residues long. Losses at the gene ends were 4 bases for V and 0 bases for J; bases not matched to a gene: 4. Germline values: CDR1 LGHDT, CDR2 YNNKEL (reference sequence). In nucleotides, the CDR3 is TGTGCCAGCAGCCTCCGACTAGCGGGGTACCAAGAGACCCAGTACTTC. Amino acid sequence: CASSLRLAGYQETQYF.

This clone was picked up one time. The rearrangement joins TRBV4-1 to TRBJ2-1; TRBD2 matches 15 bases. The ends lost 0 bases at V and 7 bases at J; junction bases unmatched: 7. The CDR3 is 18 residues long. Germline CDR1 reads MGHRA; CDR2 reads YSYEKL. The CDR3 spells CASSQEGSGTSGGNEQFF. CDR3 in DNA: TGCGCCAGCAGCCAAGAAGGCTCCGGGACTAGCGGGGGGAATGAGCAGTTCTTC.

This rearrangement joins TRBV5-1 to TRBJ1-2; possible D gene TRBD1, 5 bases. The CDR3 spans 15 residues. V lost 1 base, J lost 1 base, and 11 bases lay in between. Germline V gene data show CDR1 as SGHRS and CDR2 as YFSETQ. The CDR3 coding sequence is TGCGCCAGCAGCTTGAATCCGGGGGTTAACTATGGCTACACCTTC. This sequence encodes CASSLNPGVNYGYTF.

The chain is built from TRBV27 and TRBJ1-2; D is uncertain. Germline V gene lookup returns CDR1 MNHEY and CDR2 SMNVEV (reference sequence). Deletions cut 5 bases from V and 5 bases from J, with 18 bases between. CDR3 length: 15 amino acids. CDR3 DNA: TGTGCCAGCAGTGCGGGGATCCGCCATCTTTATGGCTACACCTTC. Translation gives CASSAGIRHLYGYTF.

This clone was detected once. The chain joins TRBV2 to TRBJ2-5; the D is unclear. CDR3 length equals 11 residues. Trimming took 3 bases from V and 7 from J, leaving 6 bases between them. Germline CDR1 and CDR2: SNHLY and FYNNEI. The CDR3 coding sequence is TGTGCCAGCAGTGACTACGGGACCCAGTACTTC. Translating it yields CASSDYGTQYF. The variable domain in full, with the rest retrieved from reference TRBV2 and TRBJ2-5, is EPEVTQTPSHQVTQMGQEVILRCVPISNHLYFYWYRQILGQKVEFLVSFYNNEISEKSEIFDDQFSVERPDGSNFTLKIRSTKLEDSAMYFCASSDYGTQYFGPGTRLLVL.